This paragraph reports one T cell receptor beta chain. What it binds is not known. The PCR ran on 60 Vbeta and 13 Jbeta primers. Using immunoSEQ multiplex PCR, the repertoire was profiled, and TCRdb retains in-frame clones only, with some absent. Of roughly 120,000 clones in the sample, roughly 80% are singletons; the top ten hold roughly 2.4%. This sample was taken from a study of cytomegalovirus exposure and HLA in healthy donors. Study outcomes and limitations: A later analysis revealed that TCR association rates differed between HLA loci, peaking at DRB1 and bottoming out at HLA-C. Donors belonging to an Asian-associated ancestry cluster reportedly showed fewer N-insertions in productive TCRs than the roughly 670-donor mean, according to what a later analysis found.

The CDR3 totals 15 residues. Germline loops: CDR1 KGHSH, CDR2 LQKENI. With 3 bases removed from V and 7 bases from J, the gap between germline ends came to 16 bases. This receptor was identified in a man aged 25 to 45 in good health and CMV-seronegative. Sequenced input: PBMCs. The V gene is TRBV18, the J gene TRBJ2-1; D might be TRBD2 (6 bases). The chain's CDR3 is CASSPLPGGINEQFF. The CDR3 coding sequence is TGTGCCAGCTCACCCTTGCCTGGAGGGATTAATGAGCAGTTCTTC.